The T cell receptor beta chain under discussion was sequenced for a study of beta chain features in type 1 diabetes. The entirety of the isolated RNA underwent reverse transcription, so expressed TCRB transcripts were sequenced. Profiled with immunoSEQ multiplex PCR; TCRdb holds only in-frame clones, not every one. The table records 300,000 to 400,000 clones, 10% to 15% of them present only once. V was shortened by 1 base and J by 2 bases, with 15 bases between the two germline ends. There are 16 residues in the CDR3. Per the germline V gene, CDR1 is LGHNA and CDR2 is YNFKEQ. This chain joins TRBV4-2 and TRBJ2-7; the D is unclear. The sequence derives from a man between 18 and 29 years old in good health. Material: naive CD4+ T cells from blood. The chain's CDR3 is CASSQARMSTPYEQYF. DNA of the CDR3: TGTGCCAGCAGCCAAGCTCGGATGTCGACTCCCTACGAGCAGTACTTC.